What follows are 32 T cell receptor beta chains derived from one specimen sequenced in a study of blood T cells in healthy people across ages. Primed by a sample-barcoded 5' primer and a J-beta primer mix, a second PCR proceeded for about 7 to 11 cycles. MiXCR, applied by TCRdb to the 5' RACE reads, yields one record per CDR3 protein. The table records roughly 800,000 distinct CDR3 sequences, 58% of them present only once. Specimen: blood. The receptors were gathered from a man younger than 45 in good health.

This clonotype showed up just a few times. This chain links TRBV20-1 with TRBJ1-2, with D perhaps matching TRBD1 (5 bases). This CDR3 is 19 amino acids long. V lost 2 bases, J lost 0 bases, and 25 bases lay in between. Germline lookup yields CDR1 DFQATT and CDR2 SNEGSKA (reference sequence). The chain's CDR3 is CSARLLRLKTDRANYGYTF. The CDR3 bases are TGCAGTGCTAGACTCCTAAGATTAAAGACCGACAGAGCTAACTATGGCTACACCTTC.

This clonotype appeared a single time. CDR3 loop: CASSPAGDFEKLFF. CDR3 nucleotide sequence: TGCGCCAGCAGCCCCGCCGGGGATTTTGAAAAACTGTTTTTT. The chain couples TRBV4-1 to TRBJ1-4; unclear D gene. Per the germline V gene, CDR1 is MGHRA and CDR2 is YSYEKL. This CDR3 is 14 amino acids long. The V gene lost 4 bases and the J gene lost 7 bases, with 13 bases spanning the gap.

The DNA of the CDR3 is TGTGCCAGCAGCTCACCGGCCCCCGTTGGGGGGCACACAGATACGCAGTATTTT. This codes for CASSSPAPVGGHTDTQYF. This chain links TRBV11-2 with TRBJ2-3; either TRBD1 or TRBD2 may supply D (6 bases each). The ends were cut back, 4 bases at V and 2 bases at J, with 22 bases in the middle. Germline CDR1 SGHAT, CDR2 FQNNGV. There are 18 residues in the CDR3. The entire variable domain, with the rest obtained from reference TRBV11-2 and TRBJ2-3, is as follows: EAGVAQSPRYKIIEKRQSVAFWCNPISGHATLYWYQQILGQGPKLLIQFQNNGVVDDSQLPKDRFSAERLKGVDSTLKIQPAKLEDSAVYLCASSSPAPVGGHTDTQYFGPGTRLTVL.

The chain joins TRBV10-3 to TRBJ2-5; no clear D. Germline CDR1 and CDR2: ENHRY and SYGVKD. The CDR3 contains 12 residues. V shed 6 bases and J shed 2 bases, with 7 bases lying between them. The CDR3 loop is CAIRAAQETQYF. The CDR3 region has the DNA TGTGCCATCAGGGCGGCGCAAGAGACCCAGTACTTC.

This clonotype has more than one count but fewer than ten. V gene TRBV7-9 combines with J gene TRBJ2-1; TRBD2 aligns across 11 bases. The CDR3 contains 17 residues. The V gene's germline CDR1 is SEHNR and CDR2 FQNEAQ (reference sequence). Trimming at V came to 8 bases and at J to 3 bases, leaving 12 bases not matched to a gene. The CDR3 sequence is CASLTTTGTSGYNEQFF. The CDR3 DNA reads as TGTGCCAGCCTCACAACAACCGGGACTAGCGGCTACAATGAGCAGTTCTTC.

The chain uses TRBV5-5 and TRBJ2-7; the D gene could be TRBD1 or TRBD2 (5 bases each). With 6 bases removed from V and 3 bases from J, the gap between germline ends came to 13 bases. The CDR3 sequence is 13 residues long. The germline V gene encodes CDR1 SGHKS and CDR2 YYEKEE (reference sequence). The CDR3 coding sequence is TGTGCCAGCACACCCTGGGGGAGCTACGAGCAGTACTTC. Protein sequence: CASTPWGSYEQYF.

This clonotype was counted a few times. The J gene is TRBJ2-1, the V gene TRBV4-1; 9 bases are shared with TRBD2. This CDR3 has 16 amino acids. The germline V gene encodes CDR1 MGHRA and CDR2 YSYEKL. With 0 bases clipped from V and 3 bases from J, the junction kept 3 bases outside the gene matches. In DNA form, the CDR3 reads TGCGCCAGCAGCCAAGATTCTAGCGGGAACTACAATGAGCAGTTCTTC. It is translated as CASSQDSSGNYNEQFF.

This clonotype occurred many times. The chain's CDR3 is CASCRRAHEQYF. CDR3 coding DNA: TGTGCCAGCTGCCGTCGGGCCCACGAGCAGTACTTC. The V gene is TRBV13, the J gene TRBJ2-7; D ambiguous. The CDR3 contains 12 residues. Germline V CDR1 and CDR2: PRHDT, FYEKMQ (reference sequence). Deletions cut 8 bases from V and 5 bases from J, with 13 bases between.

This rearrangement joins TRBV3-1 to TRBJ2-3, with TRBD2 matching 7 bases. V lost 0 bases to trimming and J lost 2 bases; unmatched junction nucleotides: 8. This CDR3 comprises 17 residues. The germline V gene encodes CDR1 LGHDT and CDR2 YNNKEL (reference sequence). CDR3 amino acids: CASSQDPTSAYTDTQYF. CDR3 bases: TGTGCCAGCAGCCAAGATCCCACTAGCGCCTACACAGATACGCAGTATTTT.

V usage is TRBV27 and J usage is TRBJ2-7, with D perhaps given as TRBD1 or TRBD2 (5 bases each). Trimming shortened V by 4 bases and J by 3 bases, and 10 bases separated the two germline ends. Per the germline V gene, CDR1 is MNHEY and CDR2 is SMNVEV (reference sequence). The CDR3 is 13 residues long. The CDR3 region is CASSWGRRYEQYF. As DNA, the CDR3 is TGTGCCAGCAGTTGGGGACGCCGCTACGAGCAGTACTTC.

The chain couples TRBV6-1 to TRBJ2-3, with D possibly being TRBD2 (6 bases). Deletions cut 1 base from V and 6 bases from J, with 8 bases between. Germline V gene sequence: CDR1 MNHNS, CDR2 SASEGT. This CDR3 contains 13 residues. The CDR3 coding sequence is TGTGCCAGCAGTGAAGATCGGGGGGATACGCAGTATTTT. Protein product: CASSEDRGDTQYF.

On this clonotype: At one end the junction does not follow the germline gene, possibly because of a read error. This chain connects TRBV12-3 or TRBV12-4 to TRBJ2-5, with D hard to call. The CDR3 runs to 18 residues. For the CDR3, the DNA is TGTACCAGCAGGCGTTCTCAAGCGCCGAACCCGTACCAAGAGACCCAGTACTTC. It encodes CTSRRSQAPNPYQETQYF.

The chain recombines TRBV13 with TRBJ1-1, with 7 bases identical to TRBD1. Germline CDR1 PRHDT, CDR2 FYEKMQ (reference sequence). The CDR3 length is 12 residues. The J segment lost 10 bases and the V segment lost 5 bases, leaving 7 bases of the junction unmatched. CDR3 residues: CASSNRDRVAFF. For the CDR3, the DNA is TGTGCCAGCAGCAACCGGGACAGAGTAGCTTTCTTT.

The chain couples TRBV7-9 to TRBJ2-3, with D tentatively TRBD2 (5 bases). Germline CDR1 and CDR2: SEHNR and FQNEAQ (reference sequence). Trimming stripped 2 bases from V and 6 bases from J, with 9 bases between. The CDR3 covers 13 residues. The CDR3 DNA reads TGTGCCAGCAGCTTACCGGGGTTTGATACGCAGTATTTT. It specifies CASSLPGFDTQYF.

This clonotype was seen a few times. The chain uses TRBV12-3 or TRBV12-4 and TRBJ1-2; D uncertain. The CDR3 has 10 amino acids. V was trimmed by 6 bases and J by 7 bases, leaving 6 bases between them. The CDR3 DNA sequence: TGTGCCAGCAGGGGGAGTGGCTACACCTTC. It yields the protein CASRGSGYTF.

This sequence joins TRBV2 and TRBJ2-5, with 7 nucleotides matching TRBD2. Germline V gene lookup returns CDR1 SNHLY and CDR2 FYNNEI. The junction had 7 bases not matched to a gene; V was cut back by 5 bases and J by 4 bases. This CDR3 region has 14 residues. The CDR3 region has the DNA TGTGCCAGCAGTTGGGGGTCGGGAGGAGAGACCCAGTACTTC. Translated, it gives CASSWGSGGETQYF. The whole variable domain, remainder taken from reference TRBV2 and TRBJ2-5, is EPEVTQTPSHQVTQMGQEVILRCVPISNHLYFYWYRQILGQKVEFLVSFYNNEISEKSEIFDDQFSVERPDGSNFTLKIRSTKLEDSAMYFCASSWGSGGETQYFGPGTRLLVL.

The chain links TRBV9 to TRBJ2-5; D unresolved. CDR1 is SGDLS and CDR2 is YYNGEE in the germline V gene. The CDR3 totals 14 residues. V was cut by 0 bases and J by 2 bases, with 8 bases left in between. This chain's CDR3 is CASSVGDEQETQYF. The CDR3 nucleotides read TGTGCCAGCAGCGTAGGAGACGAGCAAGAGACCCAGTACTTC.

In DNA, the CDR3 is TGTGCCATCACCCCCGAGACAGCCACAGATACGCAGTATTTT. Translating it yields CAITPETATDTQYF. J is TRBJ2-3 and V is TRBV10-3; a possible D gene is TRBD1 (5 bases). The CDR3 is made up of 14 amino acids. Trimming shortened V by 7 bases and J by 2 bases, and 13 bases separated the two germline ends. Germline CDR1 is ENHRY and CDR2 is SYGVKD.

Note on this clonotype: At one of its ends the junction is not consistent with the germline gene, which may arise from a read error. The chain uses TRBV29-1 and TRBJ2-1, with TRBD2 identical over 7 bases. Germline assignment: CDR1 SQVTM and CDR2 ANQGSEA. CDR3 size: 13 residues. Written as DNA, the CDR3 is TGCGGCGTTGGGCGGGAGAGTATCAATGAGCAGTTCTTC. It is translated as CGVGRESINEQFF.

J is TRBJ1-2 and V is TRBV21-1; TRBD1, the table's D call, was not compared with the DNA. TRBV21-1 counts as a pseudogene. There are 14 residues in the CDR3. The CDR3 sequence is CASSKGRDSRGYTF. CDR3 sequence (DNA): TGTGCCAGCAGCAAAGGCAGGGACAGTAGGGGCTACACCTTC.

DNA of the CDR3: TGTGCCAGCAGCTTTGGGGGGCTGGCTCGGGAAGCTTTCTTT. Encoded protein: CASSFGGLAREAFF. The gene calls are TRBV7-2 and TRBJ1-1, with a possible D match to TRBD1 (6 bases). This CDR3 has 14 amino acids. Trimming took off 3 bases at V and 8 bases at J, with 16 bases between the two ends. The germline V gene has CDR1 SGHTA and CDR2 FQGNSA.

J is TRBJ2-4 and V is TRBV7-2, with TRBD1 as a possible D gene (6 bases). The last part of the DNA fits TRBJ2-7 better; the J call may be wrong. This CDR3 region has 16 residues. Germline CDR1 SGHTA, CDR2 FQGNSA. In nucleotides, the CDR3 is TGTGCCAGCAGCGTAACTTTCGCAGGGGTGAATTACGAGCAGTACTTC. Its translation is CASSVTFAGVNYEQYF.

This clonotype was detected many times. The chain recombines TRBV9 with TRBJ2-1; D gene uncertain. CDR3 size: 14 residues. Germline CDR1 SGDLS, CDR2 YYNGEE. Trimming took off 2 bases at V and 6 bases at J, with 12 bases between the two ends. In nucleotides, the CDR3 is TGTGCCAGCAGCGTTAGCCCCCCAAGCAATGAGCAGTTCTTC. Translation: CASSVSPPSNEQFF. Variable domain in full (rest from reference TRBV9 and TRBJ2-1): DSGVTQTPKHLITATGQRVTLRCSPRSGDLSVYWYQQSLDQGLQFLIQYYNGEERAKGNILERFSAQQFPDLHSELNLSSLELGDSALYFCASSVSPPSNEQFFGPGTRLTVL.

This clonotype occurred a few times. This chain uses TRBV11-1 with TRBJ2-1; no clear D gene. CDR1 and CDR2 from the germline V gene are SGHAT and FQDESV (reference sequence). The CDR3 length is 16 residues. The germline V and J ends were trimmed by 2 bases and 8 bases, with 19 bases remaining between them. CDR3 residues: CASSLMSLSILDEQFF. The CDR3 coding sequence is TGTGCCAGCAGCTTAATGTCCCTTTCAATCCTAGATGAGCAGTTCTTC.

This clonotype was seen only once. This rearrangement joins TRBV7-2 to TRBJ2-4; 9 bases map to TRBD2. TRBJ2-7 matches the DNA end more closely, so the J call is doubtful. CDR1 and CDR2 from the germline V gene are SGHTA and FQGNSA. This CDR3 is 17 amino acids long. The CDR3 loop reads CASSLASASGTYFEQYF. The CDR3 DNA follows: TGTGCCAGCAGCTTAGCGTCGGCTAGCGGGACCTATTTCGAGCAGTACTTC.

The V gene is TRBV5-1, the J gene TRBJ2-6; no clear D. CDR1 is SGHRS and CDR2 is YFSETQ in the germline V gene. The CDR3 loop spans 14 amino acids. The V gene lost 4 bases and the J gene lost 4 bases, with 9 bases spanning the gap. The CDR3 nucleotides are TGCGCCAGCAGCCAGGTTGACGGGGCCAACGTCCTGACTTTC. Protein sequence: CASSQVDGANVLTF.

In this sample, this clonotype turned up a few times. J is TRBJ1-6 and V is TRBV20-1, with no clear D. Germline lookup yields CDR1 DFQATT and CDR2 SNEGSKA (reference sequence). V dropped 5 bases and J dropped 8 bases, with 16 bases sitting between them. CDR3 length: 14 residues. CDR3 bases: TGCAGTGCTCCCGGGCCCTCCTGGGATTCACCCCTCCACTTT. This sequence encodes CSAPGPSWDSPLHF.

This chain uses TRBV20-1 with TRBJ2-1; possibly TRBD1 for D (5 bases). Germline V gene lookup returns CDR1 DFQATT and CDR2 SNEGSKA (reference sequence). This CDR3 has 15 amino acids. V dropped 0 bases and J dropped 3 bases, with 12 bases sitting between them. CDR3 sequence: CSARDPAGHYNEQFF. For the CDR3, the DNA is TGCAGTGCTAGAGATCCGGCAGGGCACTACAATGAGCAGTTCTTC.

The chain carries TRBV20-1 and TRBJ2-5, with 10 bases that match TRBD1. V was pared by 4 bases and J by 2 bases, with 7 bases of the junction left unmatched. The germline gives CDR1 DFQATT, CDR2 SNEGSKA (reference sequence). This CDR3 has 15 residues. The CDR3 reads CSATGQGDRQETQYF. CDR3 coding DNA: TGCAGTGCTACCGGACAGGGGGACCGACAAGAGACCCAGTACTTC.

V is TRBV20-1 and J is TRBJ1-6; 9 bases are shared with TRBD1. CDR3 length equals 14 residues. Germline assignment: CDR1 DFQATT and CDR2 SNEGSKA (reference sequence). V shed 2 bases and J 10 bases; nucleotides not matched to a gene: 6. Written as DNA, the CDR3 is TGCAGTGCTAGACCTGGGACAGGGTACTCACCCCTCCACTTT. As protein: CSARPGTGYSPLHF.

This clonotype was observed a single time. V and J are TRBV24-1 and TRBJ2-1; TRBD2 is a possible D gene (7 bases). The V end was cut by 3 bases, the J end by 6 bases, with 14 bases between. The CDR3 length is 15 residues. In germline, CDR1 is KGHDR, CDR2 SFDVKD. This CDR3 is CATSDRGAGVNEQFF. DNA for the CDR3: TGTGCCACCAGTGATCGGGGGGCAGGGGTCAATGAGCAGTTCTTC.

J is TRBJ1-6 and V is TRBV5-1, with D hard to call. The CDR3 is made up of 16 amino acids. Trimming removed 4 bases from V and 9 bases from J, with 20 bases in between. The V gene's germline CDR1 is SGHRS and CDR2 YFSETQ. Here the CDR3 DNA reads TGCGCCAGCAGCCCGGATGACCCTTCACTAGGTTCACCCCTCCACTTT. Its protein is CASSPDDPSLGSPLHF.